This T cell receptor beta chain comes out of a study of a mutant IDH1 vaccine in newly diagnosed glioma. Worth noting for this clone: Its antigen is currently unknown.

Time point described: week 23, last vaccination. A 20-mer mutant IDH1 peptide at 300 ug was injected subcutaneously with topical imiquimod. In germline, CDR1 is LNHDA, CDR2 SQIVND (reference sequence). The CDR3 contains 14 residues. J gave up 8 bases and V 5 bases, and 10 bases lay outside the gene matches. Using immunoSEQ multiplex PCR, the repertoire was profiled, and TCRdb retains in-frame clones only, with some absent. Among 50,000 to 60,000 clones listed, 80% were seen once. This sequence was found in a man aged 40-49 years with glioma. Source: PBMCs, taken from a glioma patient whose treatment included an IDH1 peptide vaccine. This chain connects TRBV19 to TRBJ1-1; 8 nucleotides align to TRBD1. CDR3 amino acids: CASSATGTGVEAFF. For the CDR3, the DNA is TGTGCCAGTAGTGCGACCGGGACAGGTGTGGAAGCTTTCTTT.